These 9 T cell receptor beta chains were sequenced from one sample in a study of T cells after yellow fever vaccination. TCRdb re-called the 5' RACE reads through MiXCR, storing one row per CDR3 protein. The sample yields some 670,000 distinct CDR3 sequences, approximately 13% seen once. Sequencing was performed on PBMCs, taken on the day of the yellow fever booster vaccination. The source is a man aged 25-45 years who received the YFV17D yellow fever vaccine.

This clonotype was observed a few times. This chain uses TRBV20-1 with TRBJ2-4; D possibly corresponds to TRBD2 (6 bases). V lost 0 bases to trimming and J lost 8 bases, with 14 bases between them. The CDR3 runs to 14 residues. Germline-derived CDR1 and CDR2 are DFQATT and SNEGSKA (reference sequence). The CDR3 DNA reads TGCAGTGCTAGAGACCTTCGGGAGAGATACATTCAGTACTTC. Protein product: CSARDLRERYIQYF.

The gene calls are TRBV6-1 and TRBJ2-3; 9 bases fit TRBD2. This CDR3 is built from 15 residues. CDR1 and CDR2 from the germline V gene are MNHNS and SASEGT. V shed 6 bases, J shed 3 bases, and the junction held 7 bases outside the gene matches. CDR3 in amino acids: CASRVAGAGTDTQYF. In DNA form, the CDR3 reads TGTGCCAGCAGGGTAGCGGGAGCGGGGACAGATACGCAGTATTTT.

This clonotype was seen repeatedly, ten times or more. The rearrangement uses TRBV6-5 and TRBJ2-1; a weak D match, TRBD1 (6 bases). Germline CDR1 is MNHEY and CDR2 is SVGAGI. The CDR3 extends over 15 amino acids. The V end was cut by 0 bases, the J end by 8 bases, with 14 bases between. The CDR3 loop reads CASSYSGQGLDEQFF. The CDR3 nucleotides are TGTGCCAGCAGTTACTCAGGGCAGGGGCTGGATGAGCAGTTCTTC.

V and J are TRBV28 and TRBJ2-3; D is unclear. The CDR3 totals 16 residues. Germline CDR1 and CDR2: MDHEN and SYDVKM. Trimming removed 6 bases from V and 0 bases from J, with 16 bases in between. The CDR3 DNA reads as TGTGCCAGCAGCCGCATGGCCCTCTCTAGCACAGATACGCAGTATTTT. Amino acids: CASSRMALSSTDTQYF. Full variable domain (rest looked up from reference TRBV28 and TRBJ2-3): DVKVTQSSRYLVKRTGEKVFLECVQDMDHENMFWYRQDPGLGLRLIYFSYDVKMKEKGDIPEGYSVSREKKERFSLILESASTNQTSMYLCASSRMALSSTDTQYFGPGTRLTVL.

A few counts support this clonotype. The chain uses TRBV6-1 and TRBJ2-7; D possibly matches TRBD1 or TRBD2 (5 bases each). Germline V lookup: CDR1 MNHNS, CDR2 SASEGT. This CDR3 contains 12 residues. The V and J ends lost 3 bases and 7 bases respectively, with 10 bases between them. CDR3 in amino acids: CASSDWGFEQYF. In DNA, the CDR3 is TGTGCCAGCAGTGACTGGGGGTTTGAGCAGTACTTC.

This clonotype was counted a few times. The V and J genes are TRBV9 and TRBJ2-2; TRBD2 matches 13 bases. Germline CDR1 SGDLS, CDR2 YYNGEE. CDR3 length: 18 residues. The trim removed 6 bases at V and 5 bases at J, leaving 13 bases unmatched. As DNA, the CDR3 is TGTGCCAGCACCCCCGGGCCCCTGGGACTAGCGGGGACCGGGGAGCTGTTTTTT. Protein sequence: CASTPGPLGLAGTGELFF.

The J gene is TRBJ2-6, the V gene TRBV3-1; TRBD1 aligns across 7 bases. V trimming: 10 bases; J trimming: 11 bases; junction bases outside the gene matches: 17. Germline CDR1 and CDR2: LGHDT and YNNKEL (reference sequence). The CDR3 is 15 amino acids. The CDR3 DNA sequence: TGTGCCACCGGAACACAGGGGCCTGGGACCCACGTCCTGACTTTC. This gives the protein CATGTQGPGTHVLTF.

This clonotype was seen a handful of times. The chain uses TRBV5-1 and TRBJ2-2, with unresolved D. Deletions cut 0 bases from V and 2 bases from J, with 8 bases between. The CDR3 spans 15 residues. Germline-derived CDR1 and CDR2 are SGHRS and YFSETQ. For the CDR3, the DNA is TGCGCCAGCAGCTTGGACATAGAAAACACCGGGGAGCTGTTTTTT. Protein product: CASSLDIENTGELFF.

The chain has TRBV27 and TRBJ2-6; D possibly corresponds to TRBD2 (5 bases). This CDR3 has 15 residues. Trimming stripped 4 bases from V and 0 bases from J, with 7 bases between. Germline values: CDR1 MNHEY, CDR2 SMNVEV (reference sequence). CDR3 coding DNA: TGTGCCAGCAGTTACGGGAACTCTGGGGCCAACGTCCTGACTTTC. Protein sequence: CASSYGNSGANVLTF.